The 30 T cell receptor beta chains reported below all come from one sample, sequenced in a study of blood T cell repertoires in COVID-19. The protocol was immunoSEQ multiplex PCR, while the TCRdb copy is restricted to in-frame clones and leaves out a portion. The sample yields more than 95,000 clones, 90% seen once. The sequenced sample consisted of peripheral blood. Source of these receptors: a human donor with active COVID-19. The donor label of this sample is uncertain.

The rearrangement links TRBV27 to TRBJ1-4, with D possibly TRBD1 on 6 matching bases. The CDR3 sequence is 16 residues long. Germline-derived CDR1 and CDR2 are MNHEY and SMNVEV (reference sequence). V was cut by 5 bases and J by 8 bases, with 21 bases left in between. CDR3 nucleotide sequence: TGTGCCAGCAGTCCACACCCACAGGGAAGAGGGGAAAAACTGTTTTTT. Protein: CASSPHPQGRGEKLFF.

The chain combines TRBV9 with TRBJ2-5, with D possibly TRBD1 on 6 matching bases. CDR3 size: 14 residues. The V gene's germline CDR1 is SGDLS and CDR2 YYNGEE. V lost 3 bases and J 2 bases, leaving 11 bases between the germline ends. The CDR3 reads CASSDPTGQETQYF. CDR3 nucleotide sequence: TGTGCCAGCAGCGACCCGACAGGACAAGAGACCCAGTACTTC.

V usage is TRBV11-3 and J usage is TRBJ2-1; 9 bases are a match to TRBD1. V was clipped by 4 bases and J by 6 bases; unmatched bases: 4. The CDR3 extends over 14 amino acids. Germline V gene lookup returns CDR1 SGHNT and CDR2 YENEEA. DNA of the CDR3: TGTGCCAGCAGCTCGACAGGGGGAGGCAATGAGCAGTTCTTC. This gives the protein CASSSTGGGNEQFF.

The rearrangement links TRBV28 to TRBJ1-5; a possible D gene is TRBD1 (5 bases). V gave up 6 bases and J gave up 1 base, with 10 bases separating them. Germline values: CDR1 MDHEN, CDR2 SYDVKM. The CDR3 sequence is 14 residues long. Here the CDR3 reads CASSYPGSNQPQHF. For the CDR3, the DNA is TGTGCCAGCAGCTACCCAGGGAGCAATCAGCCCCAGCATTTT.

The chain carries TRBV18 and TRBJ2-7; possibly TRBD1 for D (5 bases). This CDR3 region has 15 residues. CDR1 KGHSH and CDR2 LQKENI come from the germline V gene. Trimming cost V 8 bases and J 2 bases, with 19 bases left between them. The CDR3 sequence is CASAHTTRVPYEQYF. Written as DNA, the CDR3 is TGTGCCAGCGCCCACACCACCAGGGTACCCTACGAGCAGTACTTC. Using reference TRBV18 and TRBJ2-7 for the parts outside the CDR3, the full variable domain is NAGVMQNPRHLVRRRGQEARLRCSPMKGHSHVYWYRQLPEEGLKFMVYLQKENIIDESGMPKERFSAEFPKEGPSILRIQQVVRGDSAAYFCASAHTTRVPYEQYFGPGTRLTVT.

V is TRBV19 and J is TRBJ2-1; possibly TRBD2 for D (6 bases). Per germline, CDR1 LNHDA and CDR2 SQIVND (reference sequence). This CDR3 comprises 15 residues. The V end was cut by 5 bases, the J end by 4 bases, with 15 bases between. CDR3 residues: CASSGGIWFYNEQFF. For the CDR3, the DNA is TGTGCCAGTAGTGGGGGGATTTGGTTTTACAATGAGCAGTTCTTC.

This chain uses TRBV25-1 with TRBJ2-1; D perhaps matches TRBD1 (5 bases). Germline lookup yields CDR1 MGHDK and CDR2 SYGVNS. The length of the CDR3 is 13 residues. V was cut by 8 bases and J by 4 bases, with 12 bases left in between. CDR3 sequence: CASALTDYNEQFF. The CDR3 DNA is TGTGCCAGCGCATTGACAGATTACAATGAGCAGTTCTTC.

This chain uses TRBV7-7 with TRBJ2-5; a possible D gene is TRBD2 (6 bases). Deletions cut 1 base from V and 2 bases from J, with 11 bases between. CDR1 SSHAT and CDR2 FNYEAQ come from the germline V gene (reference sequence). CDR3 length equals 15 residues. CDR3 region: CASSLGGGDQETQYF. The CDR3 DNA sequence: TGTGCCAGCAGCTTAGGCGGCGGGGATCAAGAGACCCAGTACTTC.

V and J are TRBV7-8 and TRBJ2-2, with TRBD1 as a possible D gene (5 bases). CDR3 length: 16 amino acids. The germline gives CDR1 SGHVS, CDR2 FQNEAQ. Trimming stripped 3 bases from V and 2 bases from J, with 13 bases between. The CDR3 spells CASSFTGQGNTGELFF. The CDR3 coding sequence is TGTGCCAGCAGCTTTACAGGCCAGGGTAACACCGGGGAGCTGTTTTTT. The variable domain in full, completed from reference TRBV7-8 and TRBJ2-2, reads GAGVSQSPRYKVAKRGQDVALRCDPISGHVSLFWYQQALGQGPEFLTYFQNEAQLDKSGLPSDRFFAERPEGSVSTLKIQRTQQEDSAVYLCASSFTGQGNTGELFFGEGSRLTVL.

CDR3 nucleotides: TGTGCCAGCAGTTTCTCGGGGGGCCGCACAGATACGCAGTATTTT. Protein product: CASSFSGGRTDTQYF. The chain uses TRBV28 and TRBJ2-3, with D possibly TRBD2 on 7 matching bases. Germline V gene data show CDR1 as MDHEN and CDR2 as SYDVKM. The CDR3 covers 15 residues. Trimming cost V 3 bases and J 1 base, with 11 bases left between them.

The CDR3 protein is CASSKTQGNVVETQYF. Here the CDR3 DNA reads TGTGCCAGCAGCAAAACCCAGGGGAATGTGGTAGAGACCCAGTACTTC. J is TRBJ2-5 and V is TRBV6-2 or TRBV6-3; D is possibly TRBD1 (6 bases). The V end was cut by 6 bases, the J end by 4 bases, with 21 bases between. From germline, CDR1 is MNHEY and CDR2 SVGEGT. CDR3 length equals 16 residues.

The rearrangement links TRBV27 to TRBJ1-2, with unresolved D. Germline V gene lookup returns CDR1 MNHEY and CDR2 SMNVEV (reference sequence). Trimming removed 4 bases at V and 6 bases at J, with 12 bases between. This CDR3 is 13 amino acids long. CDR3 sequence reads: CASSSGFLDGYTF. DNA of the CDR3: TGTGCCAGCAGTTCCGGGTTCTTGGATGGCTACACCTTC.

There are a few counts of this clone. The chain recombines TRBV7-9 with TRBJ1-6; TRBD1 might be the D (5 bases). The V gene lost 7 bases and the J gene lost 4 bases, with 17 bases spanning the gap. Germline CDR1 is SEHNR and CDR2 is FQNEAQ (reference sequence). The CDR3 covers 16 residues. CDR3 loop: CASTLLRQIYNSPLHF. CDR3 coding DNA: TGTGCCAGCACCCTTCTAAGACAGATTTATAATTCACCCCTCCACTTT.

This chain uses TRBV24-1 with TRBJ2-1, with D maybe TRBD1 (6 bases). The CDR3 contains 15 residues. Germline assignment: CDR1 KGHDR and CDR2 SFDVKD. V lost 4 bases, J lost 5 bases, and 14 bases lay in between. CDR3 sequence: CATSDTTGHDNEQFF. CDR3 nucleotides: TGTGCCACCAGTGACACGACAGGACACGACAATGAGCAGTTCTTC.

The V and J genes are TRBV10-3 and TRBJ1-6; 7 bases are a match to TRBD1. Looked up from germline, CDR1 is ENHRY and CDR2 is SYGVKD. The CDR3 sequence is 14 residues long. Trimming cost V 5 bases and J 13 bases; bases outside gene matches: 11. CDR3 DNA: TGTGCCATCAGTAGGACAGGCCAGAACCAGCCCCTCCACTTT. It codes for CAISRTGQNQPLHF.

This chain links TRBV5-4 with TRBJ2-1; 8 nucleotides line up with TRBD1. The germline CDR1 and CDR2 sequences are SGHNT and YYREEE (reference sequence). The length of the CDR3 is 15 residues. The junction had 10 bases not matched to a gene; V was cut back by 4 bases and J by 7 bases. The CDR3 reads CASSAGGGYRNEQFF. CDR3 DNA: TGTGCCAGCAGCGCAGGGGGCGGTTATCGAAATGAGCAGTTCTTC.

The chain links TRBV19 to TRBJ2-5, with TRBD1 matching over 12 bases. After removal of 3 bases from V and 5 bases from J, the junction contained 7 bases not matched to a gene. Looked up from germline, CDR1 is LNHDA and CDR2 is SQIVND (reference sequence). This CDR3 comprises 16 residues. The CDR3 region is CASSILGTGGGETQYF. The DNA of the CDR3 is TGTGCCAGTAGTATCCTCGGGACAGGGGGCGGTGAGACCCAGTACTTC.

V usage is TRBV6-5 and J usage is TRBJ1-2; a possible D gene is TRBD1 (5 bases). Germline CDR1 MNHEY, CDR2 SVGAGI. The CDR3 sequence is 16 residues long. V lost 1 base and J 7 bases, leaving 19 bases between the germline ends. CDR3 sequence (DNA): TGTGCCAGCAGTTACTTCGCAAATACAGGAGAGTCTGGCTACACCTTC. Translation: CASSYFANTGESGYTF.

The V gene is TRBV6-5, the J gene TRBJ2-7; 8 bases match TRBD1. The CDR3 runs to 13 residues. With 6 bases clipped from V and 6 bases from J, the junction kept 7 bases outside the gene matches. The germline gives CDR1 MNHEY, CDR2 SVGAGI. The CDR3 spells CASRRTGTGEQYF. CDR3 DNA sequence: TGTGCCAGCAGGAGGACAGGGACGGGCGAGCAGTACTTC.

This chain uses TRBV7-6 with TRBJ2-1; 12 bases line up with TRBD2. The CDR3 is 15 amino acids. Germline V gene data show CDR1 as SGHVS and CDR2 as FNYEAQ. Germline trimming cut 4 bases from V and 5 bases from J; bases unmatched to any gene: 3. CDR3 region: CASSSWTSGDNEQFF. The CDR3 DNA follows: TGTGCCAGCAGCTCCTGGACTAGCGGGGACAATGAGCAGTTCTTC.

The chain employs TRBV2 and TRBJ2-2; D unclear. The V end lost 3 bases, the J end lost 5 bases, and 7 bases lay between the germline ends. The CDR3 covers 13 residues. CDR1 SNHLY and CDR2 FYNNEI come from the germline V gene. The chain's CDR3 is CASSDLMTGELFF. The CDR3 DNA follows: TGTGCCAGCAGTGATCTTATGACCGGGGAGCTGTTTTTT. The full variable domain, with the rest looked up from reference TRBV2 and TRBJ2-2, is EPEVTQTPSHQVTQMGQEVILRCVPISNHLYFYWYRQILGQKVEFLVSFYNNEISEKSEIFDDQFSVERPDGSNFTLKIRSTKLEDSAMYFCASSDLMTGELFFGEGSRLTVL.

About this clone itself: The junction departs from the called germline gene at one end, perhaps through a read error. This chain connects TRBV7-7 to TRBJ2-2; D may be TRBD2 (6 bases). Germline CDR1 is SSHAT and CDR2 is FNYEAQ (reference sequence). This CDR3 has 14 residues. CDR3 nucleotide sequence: TGTGCTAGCAGCTGGGGACTCGACACCGGGGAGCTGTTTTTT. This translates into CASSWGLDTGELFF.

V gene TRBV29-1 combines with J gene TRBJ2-7, with D perhaps matching TRBD1 (6 bases). This CDR3 comprises 12 residues. V was cut by 4 bases and J by 2 bases, with 9 bases left in between. Per germline, CDR1 SQVTM and CDR2 ANQGSEA. In DNA form, the CDR3 reads TGCAGCGTTGGAGGACAGACCTACGAGCAGTACTTC. Translating gives CSVGGQTYEQYF.

A single count supports this clone. The CDR3 protein is CASSSRPGTSGVNTGELFF. The CDR3 DNA sequence: TGTGCCAGCAGCTCACGTCCCGGGACTAGCGGGGTTAACACCGGGGAGCTGTTTTTT. V is TRBV7-8 and J is TRBJ2-2, with TRBD2 matching over 13 bases. CDR1 and CDR2 (germline): SGHVS, FQNEAQ. The V gene end was trimmed by 4 bases and the J gene end by 2 bases; junction bases not matched to a gene: 10. There are 19 residues in the CDR3.

This sequence joins TRBV5-1 and TRBJ2-7, with TRBD2 matching 8 bases. V gave up 2 bases and J gave up 3 bases; unmatched junction bases: 4. The CDR3 spans 14 residues. Germline CDR1 reads SGHRS; CDR2 reads YFSETQ. The CDR3 nucleotides are TGCGCCAGCAGCTTACGGGGGGGCCTCTACGAGCAGTACTTC. It translates to CASSLRGGLYEQYF. Looking up the rest from reference TRBV5-1 and TRBJ2-7 gives the full variable domain: KAGVTQTPRYLIKTRGQQVTLSCSPISGHRSVSWYQQTPGQGLQFLFEYFSETQRNKGNFPGRFSGRQFSNSRSEMNVSTLELGDSALYLCASSLRGGLYEQYFGPGTRLTVT.

The chain uses TRBV6-4 and TRBJ2-3; D possibly corresponds to TRBD1 (5 bases). The CDR3 extends over 15 amino acids. V was clipped by 0 bases and J by 2 bases, with 9 bases between them. Looked up from germline, CDR1 is MRHNA and CDR2 is SNTAGT. The CDR3 spells CASSDSKGDTDTQYF. Written as DNA, the CDR3 is TGTGCCAGCAGTGACTCGAAAGGGGACACAGATACGCAGTATTTT.

V and J are TRBV29-1 and TRBJ2-2, with no clear D. Trimming stripped 1 base from V and 7 bases from J, with 7 bases between. The CDR3 has 12 amino acids. Germline V gene lookup returns CDR1 SQVTM and CDR2 ANQGSEA. The CDR3 DNA reads as TGCAGCGTTGAAGCTGACAACGGGGAGCTGTTTTTT. Its translation: CSVEADNGELFF.

About this clone itself: The same CDR3 also results from other DNA sequences found in this sample. The chain's CDR3 is CASSLVGGPDTQYF. The CDR3 bases are TGTGCCAGCAGCTTAGTGGGGGGGCCAGATACGCAGTATTTT. The genes are TRBV7-2 and TRBJ2-3; the D gene is possibly TRBD2 (7 bases). Per germline, CDR1 SGHTA and CDR2 FQGNSA. The ends were cut back, 1 base at V and 4 bases at J, with 9 bases in the middle. The CDR3 has 14 amino acids. Based on the CDR3 plus reference TRBV7-2 and TRBJ2-3, the full variable domain is GAGVSQSPSNKVTEKGKDVELRCDPISGHTALYWYRQSLGQGLEFLIYFQGNSAPDKSGLPSDRFSAERTGGSVSTLTIQRTQQEDSAVYLCASSLVGGPDTQYFGPGTRLTVL.

The chain joins TRBV20-1 to TRBJ2-7, with D possibly matching TRBD2 (5 bases). Trimming took off 5 bases at V and 4 bases at J, with 9 bases between the two ends. Germline-derived CDR1 and CDR2 are DFQATT and SNEGSKA (reference sequence). This CDR3 region has 11 residues. CDR3 in amino acids: CSAYGLYEQYF. The DNA for the CDR3 is TGCAGTGCTTATGGACTTTACGAGCAGTACTTC.

The chain links TRBV27 to TRBJ1-1; no clear D gene. Per the germline V gene, CDR1 is MNHEY and CDR2 is SMNVEV (reference sequence). There are 14 residues in the CDR3. V lost 6 bases, J lost 8 bases, and 19 bases lay in between. CDR3 region: CASSSVGETQEAFF. CDR3 nucleotide sequence: TGTGCCAGCAGCTCTGTGGGTGAAACACAGGAAGCTTTCTTT.